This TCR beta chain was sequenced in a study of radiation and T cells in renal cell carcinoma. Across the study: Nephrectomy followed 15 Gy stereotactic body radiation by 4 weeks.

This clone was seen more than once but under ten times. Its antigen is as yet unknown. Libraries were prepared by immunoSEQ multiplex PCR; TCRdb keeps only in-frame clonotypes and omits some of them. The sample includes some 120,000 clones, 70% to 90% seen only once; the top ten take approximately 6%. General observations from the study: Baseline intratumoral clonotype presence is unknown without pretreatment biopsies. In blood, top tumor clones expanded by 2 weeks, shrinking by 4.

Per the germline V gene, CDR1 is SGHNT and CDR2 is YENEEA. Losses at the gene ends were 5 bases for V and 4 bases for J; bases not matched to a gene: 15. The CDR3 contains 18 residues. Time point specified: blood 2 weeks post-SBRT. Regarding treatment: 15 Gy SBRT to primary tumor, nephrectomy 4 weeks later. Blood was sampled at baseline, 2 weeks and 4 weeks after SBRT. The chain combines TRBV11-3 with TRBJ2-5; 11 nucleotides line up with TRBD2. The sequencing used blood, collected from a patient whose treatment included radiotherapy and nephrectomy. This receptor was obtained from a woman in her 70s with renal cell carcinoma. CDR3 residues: CASSPPSGGRKTRETQYF. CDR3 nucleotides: TGTGCCAGCAGCCCTCCTAGCGGGGGGAGAAAAACCCGAGAGACCCAGTACTTC.